What follows are 21 T cell receptor beta chains derived from one specimen sequenced in a study of shared clonotypes between healthy human individuals. Terminally differentiated effector memory CD45RA+ cells were excluded from the naive CD8 cells, which were CD45RO-negative and positively selected for CCR7. Sequencing used immunoSEQ multiplex PCR; TCRdb keeps in-frame clones, though not all of them. The sample consists of about 2 million clones, less than 95% of them appearing once. The sequencing input was naive CD8+ T cells sorted from blood. The receptors stem from a man younger than 30 in good health.

V is TRBV5-4 and J is TRBJ1-4, with 10 bases that match TRBD1. V gave up 4 bases and J gave up 3 bases; unmatched junction bases: 6. Germline V lookup: CDR1 SGHNT, CDR2 YYREEE (reference sequence). The CDR3 contains 16 residues. The CDR3 region has the DNA TGTGCCAGCAGCCCCGGGACAGGGGCTTCTAATGAAAAACTGTTTTTT. It specifies CASSPGTGASNEKLFF.

The gene calls are TRBV7-9 and TRBJ2-7; the match to TRBD2 covers 12 bases. The CDR3 totals 16 residues. Trimming took 4 bases from V and 1 from J; bases not matched to a gene: 5. In germline, CDR1 is SEHNR, CDR2 FQNEAQ (reference sequence). The CDR3 spells CASSSGLAGRSYEQYF. CDR3 nucleotide sequence: TGTGCCAGCAGCTCGGGACTAGCGGGCCGGTCCTACGAGCAGTACTTC.

The rearrangement links TRBV5-1 to TRBJ2-7; perhaps TRBD2 as D (6 bases). The V and J ends lost 2 bases and 2 bases respectively, with 14 bases between them. The CDR3 has 15 amino acids. Germline CDR1 and CDR2: SGHRS and YFSETQ. The CDR3 DNA reads TGCGCCAGCAGCTTAACGCGGGAACAGGCCTACGAGCAGTACTTC. Its translation is CASSLTREQAYEQYF.

The gene calls are TRBV28 and TRBJ1-4; D is uncertain. This CDR3 spans 15 amino acids. With 5 bases removed from V and 10 bases from J, the gap between germline ends came to 20 bases. CDR1 is MDHEN and CDR2 is SYDVKM in the germline V gene. CDR3 protein: CASSLLLSLGGKLFF. CDR3 DNA sequence: TGTGCCAGCAGTCTACTTTTATCGTTGGGTGGAAAACTGTTTTTT.

This chain connects TRBV5-6 to TRBJ2-4; possibly TRBD1 for D (5 bases). CDR1 and CDR2 from the germline V gene are SGHDT and YYEEEE. This CDR3 is 13 amino acids long. Trimming cost V 2 bases and J 4 bases, with 7 bases left between them. The DNA for the CDR3 is TGTGCCAGCAGCTTTTCAGGGAAAAACATTCAGTACTTC. It codes for CASSFSGKNIQYF.

In regard to this clone: Other DNA sequences in the sample encode the same CDR3. The rearrangement links TRBV7-9 to TRBJ2-7; the D is unclear. The germline V and J ends were trimmed by 2 bases and 5 bases, with 4 bases remaining between them. The CDR3 has 11 residues. Germline CDR1 and CDR2: SEHNR and FQNEAQ (reference sequence). Here the CDR3 reads CASSLSHEQYF. Written as DNA, the CDR3 is TGTGCCAGCAGCTTATCACACGAGCAGTACTTC. Full variable domain (outside the CDR3, taken from reference TRBV7-9 and TRBJ2-7): DTGVSQNPRHKITKRGQNVTFRCDPISEHNRLYWYRQTLGQGPEFLTYFQNEAQLEKSRLLSDRFSAERPKGSFSTLEIQRTEQGDSAMYLCASSLSHEQYFGPGTRLTVT.

This chain connects TRBV2 to TRBJ2-5, with 7 bases identical to TRBD2. The CDR3 loop spans 16 amino acids. The V gene end was trimmed by 7 bases and the J gene end by 5 bases; junction bases not matched to a gene: 16. CDR1 SNHLY and CDR2 FYNNEI come from the germline V gene. The DNA of the CDR3 is TGTGCCAGCACACGGGCGGGAGAGGTACCAGGGGAGACCCAGTACTTC. The encoded protein is CASTRAGEVPGETQYF.

V gene TRBV4-1 combines with J gene TRBJ2-7; D is unresolved. The V end was cut by 4 bases, the J end by 3 bases, with 13 bases between. The CDR3 is made up of 14 amino acids. Germline V gives CDR1 MGHRA, CDR2 YSYEKL. CDR3 loop: CASSPRDLDYEQYF. CDR3 bases: TGCGCCAGCAGCCCCCGTGACTTAGACTACGAGCAGTACTTC.

Worth noting for this clone: Other DNA sequences within the sample encode an identical CDR3. The chain joins TRBV7-9 to TRBJ2-7; D ambiguous. Germline CDR1 reads SEHNR; CDR2 reads FQNEAQ (reference sequence). The CDR3 sequence is 14 residues long. The V gene lost 4 bases and the J gene lost 1 base, with 11 bases spanning the gap. The CDR3 sequence is CASSSPGRSYEQYF. The CDR3 DNA is TGTGCCAGCAGCTCCCCGGGCCGATCCTACGAGCAGTACTTC. Combining the CDR3 with reference TRBV7-9 and TRBJ2-7 gives the whole variable domain DTGVSQNPRHKITKRGQNVTFRCDPISEHNRLYWYRQTLGQGPEFLTYFQNEAQLEKSRLLSDRFSAERPKGSFSTLEIQRTEQGDSAMYLCASSSPGRSYEQYFGPGTRLTVT.

V and J are TRBV7-4 and TRBJ1-6; D is undetermined. This CDR3 has 17 residues. Germline V CDR1 and CDR2: SGHVT, SQSDAQ. V was trimmed by 1 base and J by 6 bases, leaving 16 bases between them. The CDR3 nucleotides are TGTGCCAGCAGCTTAGAACCTGGCATCCGAGGTAATTCACCCCTCCACTTT. This codes for CASSLEPGIRGNSPLHF.

The CDR3 loop reads CSVVSPTGVYGYTF. DNA for the CDR3: TGCAGCGTTGTATCCCCGACAGGGGTCTATGGCTACACCTTC. The rearrangement joins TRBV29-1 to TRBJ1-2; TRBD1 matches 8 bases. The germline V gene has CDR1 SQVTM and CDR2 ANQGSEA. The CDR3 extends over 14 amino acids. J lost 4 bases, V lost 4 bases, and 8 bases had no gene match. The full variable domain, in which reference TRBV29-1 and TRBJ1-2 provide the parts outside the CDR3, is SAVISQKPSRDICQRGTSLTIQCQVDSQVTMMFWYRQQPGQSLTLIATANQGSEATYESGFVIDKFPISRPNLTFSTLTVSNMSPEDSSIYLCSVVSPTGVYGYTFGSGTRLTVV.

The genes are TRBV2 and TRBJ1-2; D is unresolved. The CDR3 spans 15 residues. Germline V CDR1 and CDR2: SNHLY, FYNNEI. V was shortened by 5 bases and J by 0 bases, with 13 bases between the two germline ends. The CDR3: CASSTRDLTNYGYTF. Written as DNA, the CDR3 is TGTGCCAGCAGTACACGGGATCTTACTAACTATGGCTACACCTTC.

V and J are TRBV28 and TRBJ1-6; 7 bases are shared with TRBD1. The germline V gene encodes CDR1 MDHEN and CDR2 SYDVKM. The CDR3 spans 15 residues. The ends lost 5 bases at V and 7 bases at J; junction bases unmatched: 8. CDR3 sequence reads: CASSRNRGLNSPLHF. In nucleotides, the CDR3 is TGTGCCAGCAGTAGGAACAGGGGTTTAAATTCACCCCTCCACTTT.

This chain links TRBV6-5 with TRBJ1-3; 8 nucleotides agree with TRBD1. The length of the CDR3 is 13 residues. Germline V gene sequence: CDR1 MNHEY, CDR2 SVGAGI. The junction had 5 bases not matched to a gene; V was cut back by 6 bases and J by 7 bases. The CDR3 is CASSRGQGNTIYF. CDR3 DNA sequence: TGTGCCAGCAGCCGCGGACAGGGCAACACCATATATTTT.

J is TRBJ1-4 and V is TRBV16, with a possible D match to TRBD1 (6 bases). V lost 2 bases to trimming and J lost 0 bases, with 13 bases between them. The CDR3 spans 17 residues. Germline V lookup: CDR1 KGHSY, CDR2 FQNENV. The CDR3 DNA is TGTGCCAGCAGCCAACCGACAGGCGAGGCAACTAATGAAAAACTGTTTTTT. Its translation is CASSQPTGEATNEKLFF.

The rearrangement uses TRBV28 and TRBJ2-4; 9 bases line up with TRBD1. Per the germline V gene, CDR1 is MDHEN and CDR2 is SYDVKM. CDR3 length: 16 amino acids. With 10 bases clipped from V and 2 bases from J, the junction kept 12 bases outside the gene matches. As DNA, the CDR3 is TGTGCCACCGGGGGTCCCGGGACAGGGTCCAAAAACATTCAGTACTTC. This sequence encodes CATGGPGTGSKNIQYF. Combining the CDR3 with reference TRBV28 and TRBJ2-4 gives the whole variable domain DVKVTQSSRYLVKRTGEKVFLECVQDMDHENMFWYRQDPGLGLRLIYFSYDVKMKEKGDIPEGYSVSREKKERFSLILESASTNQTSMYLCATGGPGTGSKNIQYFGAGTRLSVL.

The V call is TRBV7-9, the J call TRBJ2-5; D not resolved. With 1 base removed from V and 4 bases from J, the gap between germline ends came to 7 bases. The length of the CDR3 is 13 residues. Germline V CDR1 and CDR2: SEHNR, FQNEAQ (reference sequence). As DNA, the CDR3 is TGTGCCAGCAGCTTAGAAAGGCCAGAGACCCAGTACTTC. Its translation is CASSLERPETQYF.

This rearrangement joins TRBV27 to TRBJ2-5; 8 positions match TRBD1. The germline V gene has CDR1 MNHEY and CDR2 SMNVEV (reference sequence). With 8 bases clipped from V and 4 bases from J, the junction kept 12 bases outside the gene matches. The CDR3 totals 15 residues. The CDR3 sequence: CASSFTQGAAETQYF. The CDR3 DNA is TGTGCCAGCTCGTTCACTCAGGGGGCGGCAGAGACCCAGTACTTC.

The gene calls are TRBV7-3 and TRBJ2-6; TRBD2 matches 7 bases. The CDR3 has 18 residues. Unmatched junction bases numbered 6, after V lost 1 base and J lost 0 bases. CDR1 is SGHTA, CDR2 FQGTGA, per germline. The CDR3 DNA is TGTGCCAGCAGCTTAATGGGCGGGGGACTCTCTGGGGCCAACGTCCTGACTTTC. Protein: CASSLMGGGLSGANVLTF.

The chain recombines TRBV5-4 with TRBJ2-6; D unresolved. The CDR3 covers 16 residues. Trimming took 0 bases from V and 0 from J, leaving 7 bases between them. The germline V gene encodes CDR1 SGHNT and CDR2 YYREEE (reference sequence). CDR3 region: CASSLEFASGANVLTF. CDR3 in DNA: TGTGCCAGCAGCTTGGAATTCGCCTCTGGGGCCAACGTCCTGACTTTC.

This chain joins TRBV27 and TRBJ1-6, with TRBD1 matching over 8 bases. Germline V lookup: CDR1 MNHEY, CDR2 SMNVEV (reference sequence). The junction had 10 bases not matched to a gene; V was cut back by 5 bases and J by 7 bases. The CDR3 has 16 residues. The CDR3 loop reads CASSPGPGTGNSPLHF. CDR3 sequence (DNA): TGTGCCAGCAGTCCCGGCCCCGGGACAGGAAATTCACCCCTCCACTTT.